The 15 T cell receptor beta chains below all came from one sample that was sequenced in a study of neurological immune-mediated disorders. TCRdb used MiXCR to reprocess the 5' RACE reads, holding one entry per CDR3 protein. The sample records roughly 36,000 distinct CDR3 sequences, 13% to 15% being singletons. The sequencing input was PBMCs. These receptors all come from a woman between 50 and 59 years old with HTLV-1-associated myelopathy (HAM/TSP).

There are many counts of this clonotype. This sequence joins TRBV14 and TRBJ2-6; D unclear. The CDR3 loop spans 15 amino acids. Germline values: CDR1 SGHDN, CDR2 FVKESK. V lost 6 bases and J lost 2, with 11 bases in between. The CDR3 region has the DNA TGTGCCAGCAGGCAACGGGTTGCTGGGGCCAACGTCCTGACTTTC. This gives the protein CASRQRVAGANVLTF.

This clonotype was counted at least ten times. The chain combines TRBV11-2 with TRBJ1-1, with 9 nucleotides matching TRBD1. This CDR3 is 15 amino acids long. Germline CDR1 is SGHAT and CDR2 is FQNNGV. V gave up 7 bases and J gave up 5 bases; unmatched junction bases: 11. The CDR3 DNA reads as TGTGCCAGCACCCGAGACGGACAGGGGAAAACTGAAGCTTTCTTT. Translation: CASTRDGQGKTEAFF.

This chain links TRBV10-2 with TRBJ2-1, with D possibly being TRBD1 or TRBD2 (6 bases each). Germline V gene sequence: CDR1 WSHSY, CDR2 SAAADI. V lost 7 bases, J lost 3 bases, and 16 bases lay in between. This CDR3 spans 15 amino acids. Written as DNA, the CDR3 is TGCGCCAGCATATCCCGGGGGCCCCTCTACAATGAGCAGTTCTTC. Protein product: CASISRGPLYNEQFF.

This clonotype was seen many times. Its ends do not fully match the called genes, so a read error is possible. The chain uses TRBV7-7 and TRBJ2-1; D ambiguous. The CDR3 extends over 13 amino acids. CDR1 and CDR2 (germline): SSHAT, FNYEAQ (reference sequence). The chain's CDR3 is CASSLGTDNEQFF. CDR3 nucleotides: TGTGCTAGCAGCTTAGGAACAGACAATGAGCAGTTCTTC.

This clonotype appeared many times. The chain links TRBV6-2 or TRBV6-3 to TRBJ1-6, with TRBD1 matching over 7 bases. The CDR3 consists of 16 residues. Germline-derived CDR1 and CDR2 are MNHEY and SVGEGT. V lost 8 bases and J lost 5; bases outside the gene matches: 12. CDR3 bases: TGTGCCAGCGCCGATTGGAGGACAGGAAATAATTCACCCCTCCACTTT. It yields the protein CASADWRTGNNSPLHF.

This clonotype was seen repeatedly, ten times or more. The chain employs TRBV25-1 and TRBJ1-2; D is ambiguous. The CDR3 length is 12 residues. The V end lost 2 bases, the J end lost 6 bases, and 7 bases lay between the germline ends. Germline assignment: CDR1 MGHDK and CDR2 SYGVNS. CDR3 in DNA: TGTGCCAGCAGTGAAGGTCCCCATGGCTACACCTTC. The encoded protein is CASSEGPHGYTF.

This clonotype was seen repeatedly, ten times or more. The CDR3 DNA follows: TGCGCCAGCAGCTCAGCCGGGACACGGGGTAATTCACCCCTCCACTTT. Translation gives CASSSAGTRGNSPLHF. This chain links TRBV5-1 with TRBJ1-6; a weak D match, TRBD1 (6 bases). Germline lookup yields CDR1 SGHRS and CDR2 YFSETQ. V was pared by 3 bases and J by 6 bases, with 16 bases between. The CDR3 consists of 16 residues.

V and J are TRBV21-1 and TRBJ1-2; no check of the table's D call, TRBD1, against the DNA was made. TRBV21-1 is deemed a pseudogene. The CDR3 runs to 15 residues. The CDR3 region is CANSTNTQGQYGYTF. CDR3 sequence (DNA): TGTGCCAACAGCACAAACACGCAGGGACAGTATGGCTACACCTTC.

This clonotype has ten or more counts. The chain links TRBV10-3 to TRBJ1-5; D not certain. The germline V gene encodes CDR1 ENHRY and CDR2 SYGVKD. V lost 7 bases, J lost 0 bases, and 13 bases lay in between. There are 15 residues in the CDR3. The CDR3 spells CAIKAAEVSNQPQHF. CDR3 coding DNA: TGTGCCATCAAGGCGGCAGAAGTTAGCAATCAGCCCCAGCATTTT.

This clonotype was found many times. The J gene is TRBJ2-4, the V gene TRBV12-3 or TRBV12-4; either TRBD1 or TRBD2 may fit D (5 bases each). The CDR3 length is 15 residues. V dropped 0 bases and J dropped 3 bases, with 9 bases sitting between them. The chain's CDR3 is CASSLALGGKNIQYF. The CDR3 DNA follows: TGTGCCAGCAGTTTAGCCCTTGGGGGCAAAAACATTCAGTACTTC.

This clonotype has a count of ten or more. V and J are TRBV20-1 and TRBJ2-7, with TRBD1 matching 8 bases. After removal of 3 bases from V and 3 bases from J, the junction contained 7 bases not matched to a gene. Germline V CDR1 and CDR2: DFQATT, SNEGSKA (reference sequence). The CDR3 is made up of 14 amino acids. CDR3 nucleotide sequence: TGCAGTGCTAGGGGCGGGACAGGAATCTACGAGCAGTACTTC. Its protein is CSARGGTGIYEQYF.

The table lists this clonotype with many counts. This chain links TRBV7-6 with TRBJ1-2; 10 nucleotides align to TRBD1. CDR1 is SGHVS and CDR2 is FNYEAQ in the germline V gene. CDR3 size: 14 residues. V shed 5 bases and J 7 bases; nucleotides not matched to a gene: 7. DNA for the CDR3: TGTGCCAGCAGCCCCGACAGGGGGCCCTCTGGCTACACCTTC. Translation gives CASSPDRGPSGYTF.

This clonotype was observed at least ten times. The chain recombines TRBV12-3 or TRBV12-4 with TRBJ1-5; D is unresolved. The CDR3 is 14 residues long. The germline V and J ends were trimmed by 3 bases and 3 bases, with 9 bases remaining between them. The CDR3 sequence: CASSFWPDNQPQHF. For the CDR3, the DNA is TGTGCCAGCAGTTTTTGGCCTGACAATCAGCCCCAGCATTTT.

This clonotype is medium-sized. The chain links TRBV7-8 to TRBJ2-7; D assignment may be TRBD1 or TRBD2 (5 bases each). Germline V gene lookup returns CDR1 SGHVS and CDR2 FQNEAQ. The CDR3 loop spans 12 amino acids. V lost 3 bases and J 6 bases, leaving 9 bases between the germline ends. The CDR3 here is CASSFSGTEQYF. The CDR3 bases are TGTGCCAGCAGCTTTTCGGGGACCGAGCAGTACTTC.

This clonotype has at least ten counts. CDR3 residues: CASSARDRRMSGGDTDTQYF. In DNA form, the CDR3 reads TGTGCCAGCAGTGCTAGGGACAGGCGAATGAGCGGGGGGGACACAGATACGCAGTATTTT. The chain combines TRBV2 with TRBJ2-3; 10 nucleotides match TRBD2. The CDR3 loop spans 20 amino acids. J lost 2 bases, V lost 4 bases, and 18 bases had no gene match. The germline V gene encodes CDR1 SNHLY and CDR2 FYNNEI.